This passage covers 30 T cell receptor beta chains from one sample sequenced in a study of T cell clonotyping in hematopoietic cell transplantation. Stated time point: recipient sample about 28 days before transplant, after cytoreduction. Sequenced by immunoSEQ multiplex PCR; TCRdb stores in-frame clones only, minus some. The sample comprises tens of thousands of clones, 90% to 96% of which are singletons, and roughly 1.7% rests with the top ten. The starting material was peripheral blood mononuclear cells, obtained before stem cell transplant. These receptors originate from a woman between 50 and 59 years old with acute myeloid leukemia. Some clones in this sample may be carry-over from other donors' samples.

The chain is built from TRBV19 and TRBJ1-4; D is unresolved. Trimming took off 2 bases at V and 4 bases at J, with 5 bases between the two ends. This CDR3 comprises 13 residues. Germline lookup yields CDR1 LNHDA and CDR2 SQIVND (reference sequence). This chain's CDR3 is CASSIRSNEKLFF. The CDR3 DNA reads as TGTGCCAGTAGTATAAGGAGTAATGAAAAACTGTTTTTT.

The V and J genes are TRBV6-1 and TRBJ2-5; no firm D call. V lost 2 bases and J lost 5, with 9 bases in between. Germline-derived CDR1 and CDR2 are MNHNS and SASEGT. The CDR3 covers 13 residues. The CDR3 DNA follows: TGTGCCAGCAGTGAATCTGGCTGGGAGACCCAGTACTTC. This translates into CASSESGWETQYF.

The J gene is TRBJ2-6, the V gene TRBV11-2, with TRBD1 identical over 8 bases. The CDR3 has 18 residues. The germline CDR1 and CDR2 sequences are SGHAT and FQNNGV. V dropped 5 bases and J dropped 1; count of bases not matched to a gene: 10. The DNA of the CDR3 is TGTGCCAGCAGCAGATTCCGGGACAGGCGTTCTGGGGCCAACGTCCTGACTTTC. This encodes CASSRFRDRRSGANVLTF.

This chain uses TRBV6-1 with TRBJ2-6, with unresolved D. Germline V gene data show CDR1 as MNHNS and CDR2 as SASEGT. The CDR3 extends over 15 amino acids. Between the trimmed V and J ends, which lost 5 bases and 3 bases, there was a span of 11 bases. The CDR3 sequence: CASSPMLDGANVLTF. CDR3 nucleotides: TGTGCCAGCAGTCCCATGCTTGATGGGGCCAACGTCCTGACTTTC.

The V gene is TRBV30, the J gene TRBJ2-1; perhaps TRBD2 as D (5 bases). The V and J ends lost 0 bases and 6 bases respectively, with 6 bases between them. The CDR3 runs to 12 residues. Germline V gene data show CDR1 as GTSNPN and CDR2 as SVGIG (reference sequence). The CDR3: CAWSVGSNEQFF. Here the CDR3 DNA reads TGTGCCTGGAGTGTGGGGAGCAATGAGCAGTTCTTC.

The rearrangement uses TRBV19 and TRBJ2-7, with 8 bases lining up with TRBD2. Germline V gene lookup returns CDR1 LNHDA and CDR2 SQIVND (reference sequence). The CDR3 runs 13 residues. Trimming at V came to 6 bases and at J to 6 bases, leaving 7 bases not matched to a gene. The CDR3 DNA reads TGTGCCAGTAGAGCGGGAGCTGGTTTCGAGCAGTACTTC. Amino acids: CASRAGAGFEQYF.

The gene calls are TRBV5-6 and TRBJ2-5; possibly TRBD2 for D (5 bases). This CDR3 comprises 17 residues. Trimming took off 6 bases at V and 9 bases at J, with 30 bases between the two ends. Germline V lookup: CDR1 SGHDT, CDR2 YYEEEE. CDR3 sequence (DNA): TGTGCCAGCACCTCTGGTGCAGGACCAACGAGGTGGAGGTCCCAGTACTTC. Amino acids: CASTSGAGPTRWRSQYF.

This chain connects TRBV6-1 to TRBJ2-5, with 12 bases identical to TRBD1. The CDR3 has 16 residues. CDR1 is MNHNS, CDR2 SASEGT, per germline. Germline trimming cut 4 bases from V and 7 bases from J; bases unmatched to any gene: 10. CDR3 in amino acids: CASSGDGTGGRLTQYF. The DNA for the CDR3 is TGTGCCAGCAGTGGAGACGGGACAGGGGGCAGGTTGACCCAGTACTTC.

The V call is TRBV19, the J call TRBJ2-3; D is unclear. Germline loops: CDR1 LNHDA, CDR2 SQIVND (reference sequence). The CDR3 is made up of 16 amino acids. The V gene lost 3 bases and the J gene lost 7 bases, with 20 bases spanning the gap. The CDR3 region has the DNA TGTGCCAGTAGTATCACGGGTAAAGGTCAAAGACATACGCAGTATTTT. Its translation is CASSITGKGQRHTQYF.

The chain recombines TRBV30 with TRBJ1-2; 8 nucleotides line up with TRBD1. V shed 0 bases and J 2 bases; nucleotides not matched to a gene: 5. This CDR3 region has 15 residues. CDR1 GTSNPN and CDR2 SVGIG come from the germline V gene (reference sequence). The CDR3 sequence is CAWSVSRGLNYGYTF. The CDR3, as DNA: TGTGCCTGGAGTGTATCCAGGGGGCTAAACTATGGCTACACCTTC.

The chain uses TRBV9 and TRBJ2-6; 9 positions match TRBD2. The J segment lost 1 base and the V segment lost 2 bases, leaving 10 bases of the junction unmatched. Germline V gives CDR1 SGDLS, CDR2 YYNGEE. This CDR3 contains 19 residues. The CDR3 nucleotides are TGTGCCAGCAGCGTTGGTATAGCGGGGGAGGATTCTGGGGCCAACGTCCTGACTTTC. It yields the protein CASSVGIAGEDSGANVLTF. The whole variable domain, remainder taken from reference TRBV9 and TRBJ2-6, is DSGVTQTPKHLITATGQRVTLRCSPRSGDLSVYWYQQSLDQGLQFLIQYYNGEERAKGNILERFSAQQFPDLHSELNLSSLELGDSALYFCASSVGIAGEDSGANVLTFGAGSRLTVL.

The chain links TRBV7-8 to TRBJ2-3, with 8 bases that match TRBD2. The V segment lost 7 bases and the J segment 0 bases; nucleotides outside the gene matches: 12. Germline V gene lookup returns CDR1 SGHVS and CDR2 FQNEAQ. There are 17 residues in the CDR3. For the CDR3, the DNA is TGTGCCAGCATCAAATACAAGCGGGAGTCCAGCACAGATACGCAGTATTTT. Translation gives CASIKYKRESSTDTQYF.

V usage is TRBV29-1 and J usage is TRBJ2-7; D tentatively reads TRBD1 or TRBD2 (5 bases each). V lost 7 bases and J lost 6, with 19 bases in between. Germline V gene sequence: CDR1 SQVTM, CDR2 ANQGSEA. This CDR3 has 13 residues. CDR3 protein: CSAHPGHPSEQYF. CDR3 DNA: TGCAGCGCACATCCGGGGCACCCCAGCGAGCAGTACTTC.

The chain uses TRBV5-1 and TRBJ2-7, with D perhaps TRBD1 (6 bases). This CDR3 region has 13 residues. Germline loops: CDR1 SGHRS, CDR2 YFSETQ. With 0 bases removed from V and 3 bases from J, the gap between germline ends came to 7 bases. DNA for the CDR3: TGCGCCAGCAGCTTGGAGGGACACTACGAGCAGTACTTC. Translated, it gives CASSLEGHYEQYF.

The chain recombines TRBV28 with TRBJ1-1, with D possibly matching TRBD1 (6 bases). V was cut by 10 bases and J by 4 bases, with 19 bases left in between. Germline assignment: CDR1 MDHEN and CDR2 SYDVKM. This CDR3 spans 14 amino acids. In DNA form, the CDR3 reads TGTGCCACCCTCTTCTACAGGGACGGCACTGAAGCTTTCTTT. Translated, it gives CATLFYRDGTEAFF.

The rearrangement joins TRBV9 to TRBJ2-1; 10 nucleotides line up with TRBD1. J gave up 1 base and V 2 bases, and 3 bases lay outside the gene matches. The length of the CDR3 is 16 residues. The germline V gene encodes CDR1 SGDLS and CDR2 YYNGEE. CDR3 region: CASSVAGQGSYNEQFF. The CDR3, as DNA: TGTGCCAGCAGCGTCGCGGGACAGGGGTCCTACAATGAGCAGTTCTTC.

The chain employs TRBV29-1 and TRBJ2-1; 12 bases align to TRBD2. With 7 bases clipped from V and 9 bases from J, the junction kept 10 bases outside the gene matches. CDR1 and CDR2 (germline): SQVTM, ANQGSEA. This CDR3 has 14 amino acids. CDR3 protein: CSASGRAPRLEQFF. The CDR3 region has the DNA TGCAGCGCTAGCGGGAGGGCCCCCCGGCTTGAGCAGTTCTTC.

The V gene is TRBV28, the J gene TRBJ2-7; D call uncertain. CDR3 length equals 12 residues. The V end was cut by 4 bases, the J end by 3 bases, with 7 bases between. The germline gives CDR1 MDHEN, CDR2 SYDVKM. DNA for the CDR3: TGTGCCAGCAGTTACCGCCTCTACGAGCAGTACTTC. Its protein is CASSYRLYEQYF.

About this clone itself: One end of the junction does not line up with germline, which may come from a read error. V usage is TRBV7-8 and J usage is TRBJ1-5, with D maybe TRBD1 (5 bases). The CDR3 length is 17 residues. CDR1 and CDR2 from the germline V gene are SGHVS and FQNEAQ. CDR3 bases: TGTGCCAGCAGCTTAGGAGCGGGGGGATTATTTTTTCAGCCCCAACATTTT. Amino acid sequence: CASSLGAGGLFFQPQHF.

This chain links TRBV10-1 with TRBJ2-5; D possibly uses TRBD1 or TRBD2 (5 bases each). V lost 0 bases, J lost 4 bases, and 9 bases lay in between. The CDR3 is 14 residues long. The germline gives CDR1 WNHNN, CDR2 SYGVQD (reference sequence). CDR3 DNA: TGCGCCAGCAGTGAGTCTCGGGGCGGAGAGACCCAGTACTTC. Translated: CASSESRGGETQYF.

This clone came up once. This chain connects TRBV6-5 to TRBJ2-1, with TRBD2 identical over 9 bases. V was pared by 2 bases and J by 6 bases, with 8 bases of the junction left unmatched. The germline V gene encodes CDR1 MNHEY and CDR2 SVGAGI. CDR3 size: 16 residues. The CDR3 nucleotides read TGTGCCAGCAGTTACCGCTTTAGCGGGAGTCCCAATGAGCAGTTCTTC. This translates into CASSYRFSGSPNEQFF.

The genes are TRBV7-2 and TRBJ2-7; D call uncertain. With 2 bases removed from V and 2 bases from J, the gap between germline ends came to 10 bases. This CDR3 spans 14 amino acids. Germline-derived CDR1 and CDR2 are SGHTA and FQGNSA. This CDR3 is CASSLQGSPYEQYF. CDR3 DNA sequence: TGTGCCAGCAGCTTACAAGGGTCCCCCTACGAGCAGTACTTC.

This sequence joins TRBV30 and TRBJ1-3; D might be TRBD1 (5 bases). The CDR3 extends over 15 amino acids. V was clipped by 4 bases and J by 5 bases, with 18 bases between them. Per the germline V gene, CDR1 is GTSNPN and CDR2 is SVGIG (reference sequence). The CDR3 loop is CAWTSGGNRRNTIYF. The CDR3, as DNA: TGTGCCTGGACCTCCGGGGGGAACAGAAGAAACACCATATATTTT.

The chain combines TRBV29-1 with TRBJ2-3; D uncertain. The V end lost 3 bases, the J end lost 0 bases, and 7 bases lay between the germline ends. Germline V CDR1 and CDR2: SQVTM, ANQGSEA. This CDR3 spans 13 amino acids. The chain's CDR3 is CSVEAASTDTQYF. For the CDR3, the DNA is TGCAGCGTTGAGGCAGCTAGCACAGATACGCAGTATTTT.

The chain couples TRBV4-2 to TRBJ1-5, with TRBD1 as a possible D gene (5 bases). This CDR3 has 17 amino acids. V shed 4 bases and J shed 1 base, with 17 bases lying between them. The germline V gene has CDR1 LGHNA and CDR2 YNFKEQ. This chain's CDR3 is CASSPLPGRLSNQPQHF. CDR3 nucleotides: TGTGCCAGCAGCCCTCTTCCGGGACGGCTGAGCAATCAGCCCCAGCATTTT.

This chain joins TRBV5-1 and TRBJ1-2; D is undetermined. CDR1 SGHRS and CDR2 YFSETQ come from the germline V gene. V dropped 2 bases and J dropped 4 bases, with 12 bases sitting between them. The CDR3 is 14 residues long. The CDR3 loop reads CASSFGDALYGYTF. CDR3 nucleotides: TGCGCCAGCAGCTTTGGTGACGCCCTCTATGGCTACACCTTC. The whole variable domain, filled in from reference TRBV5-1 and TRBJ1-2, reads KAGVTQTPRYLIKTRGQQVTLSCSPISGHRSVSWYQQTPGQGLQFLFEYFSETQRNKGNFPGRFSGRQFSNSRSEMNVSTLELGDSALYLCASSFGDALYGYTFGSGTRLTVV.

The CDR3 DNA is TGTGCCAGCAGTTACTCTGGGGGAACGAGCACAGATACGCAGTATTTT. Translated: CASSYSGGTSTDTQYF. This chain connects TRBV6-5 to TRBJ2-3; either TRBD1 or TRBD2 may supply D (5 bases each). Germline lookup yields CDR1 MNHEY and CDR2 SVGAGI. V lost 0 bases and J lost 0, with 10 bases in between. CDR3 size: 16 residues.

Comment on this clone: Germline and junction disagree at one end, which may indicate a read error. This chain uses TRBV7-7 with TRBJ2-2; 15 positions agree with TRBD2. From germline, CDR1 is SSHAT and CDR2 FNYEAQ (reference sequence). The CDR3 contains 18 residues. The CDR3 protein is CASSLAPGLAGGAGELFF. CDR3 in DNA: TGTGCTAGCAGCTTAGCGCCGGGACTAGCGGGAGGTGCCGGGGAGCTGTTTTTT.

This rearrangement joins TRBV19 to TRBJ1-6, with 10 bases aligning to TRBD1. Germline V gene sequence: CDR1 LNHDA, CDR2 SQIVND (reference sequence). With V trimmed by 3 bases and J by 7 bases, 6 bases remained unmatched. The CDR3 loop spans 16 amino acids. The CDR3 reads CASSMTGGAGNSPLHF. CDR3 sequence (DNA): TGTGCCAGTAGTATGACAGGGGGCGCGGGGAATTCACCCCTCCACTTT.

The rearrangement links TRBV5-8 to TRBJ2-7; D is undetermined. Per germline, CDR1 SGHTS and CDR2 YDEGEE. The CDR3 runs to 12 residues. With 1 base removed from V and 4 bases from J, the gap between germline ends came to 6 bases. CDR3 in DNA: TGTGCCAGCAGCTTGTCTAGGTACGAGCAGTACTTC. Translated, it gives CASSLSRYEQYF.